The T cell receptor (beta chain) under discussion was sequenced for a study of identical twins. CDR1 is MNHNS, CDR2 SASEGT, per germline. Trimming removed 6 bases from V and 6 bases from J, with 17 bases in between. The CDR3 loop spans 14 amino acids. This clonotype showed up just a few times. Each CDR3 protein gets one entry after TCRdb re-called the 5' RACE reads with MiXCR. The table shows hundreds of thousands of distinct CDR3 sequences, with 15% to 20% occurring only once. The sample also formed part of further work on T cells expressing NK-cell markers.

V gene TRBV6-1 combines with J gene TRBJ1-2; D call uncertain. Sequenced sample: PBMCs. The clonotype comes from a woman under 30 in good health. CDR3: CASSPNDLLHGYTF. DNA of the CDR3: TGTGCCAGCAGCCCGAACGACCTCCTCCATGGCTACACCTTC.